This T cell receptor (beta chain) derives from a study of Ad26.COV2.S vaccination and SARS-CoV-2 variants. Overall study results and limits: Spike-specific CD8+ and CD4+ T cell responses reportedly showed substantial breadth after vaccination. Vaccine recipients posted higher spike-specific TCR breadth than their placebo counterparts. Measurements of TCR breadth and depth may have given underestimates of the total T cell responses.

Data came from immunoSEQ multiplex PCR; TCRdb stores just in-frame clones and leaves some out. The top ten clones hold approximately 4% of a sample with some 420,000 clones, roughly 90% of them seen once. Treatment: some 20 received Ad26.COV2.S at low or high dose, single or two shots; several received placebo; per-sample allocation not given. Sampling happened 63 days after the first vaccine or placebo injection. This Boston cohort included adults aged 18-55 years. A remark on this clone: Its antigen remains unknown.

The source of this sequence is a person between 18 and 65 years old who received the Ad26.COV2.S COVID-19 vaccine or a placebo. The sequenced sample was peripheral blood, obtained in a trial of Ad26.COV2.S vaccine versus placebo.

This chain's CDR3 is CASSPRVDTGELFF. Here the CDR3 DNA reads TGTGCCAGCAGTCCTAGGGTCGATACAGGGGAGCTGTTTTTT. The chain joins TRBV27 to TRBJ2-2; D is uncertain. This CDR3 spans 14 amino acids. Germline lookup yields CDR1 MNHEY and CDR2 SMNVEV (reference sequence). V was pared by 5 bases and J by 8 bases, with 15 bases between.